The 10 T cell receptor beta chains given below trace back to one sample, sequenced in a study of response to subunit inactivated influenza vaccine (dated by TCRdb to between 2017 and 2018). The protocol used for the library was RT-PCR. The data were produced on an Illumina HiSeq 2500. The public reads were quality trimmed at Q25 with fastp and then assembled into clones with MiXCR by TCRdb, keeping productive beta chains. Rows matching on CDR3 protein sequence are summarized as one entry with the most common DNA and genes. This sample lists around 470,000 distinct CDR3 sequences; around 7.9% were detected once. The biggest ten clones account for around 13% of the sample. Sequencing used PBMCs from blood, obtained about 23 months after vaccination. The origin of the receptors is a man between 50 and 69 years old who received an inactivated influenza vaccine. Donor details come from another sample of the same person, matched by shared clones.

The genes are TRBV6-1 and TRBJ2-5; perhaps TRBD2 as D (6 bases). V shed 7 bases and J shed 2 bases, with 11 bases lying between them. This CDR3 region has 13 residues. Germline-derived CDR1 and CDR2 are MNHNS and SASEGT. CDR3 DNA: TGTGCCAGCATGGGGGACTTTCAAGAGACCCAGTACTTC. Translation: CASMGDFQETQYF.

This clonotype came up a few times. The chain is built from TRBV6-2 or TRBV6-3 and TRBJ2-7, with D tentatively TRBD1 (6 bases). This CDR3 region has 14 residues. The V end lost 6 bases, the J end lost 3 bases, and 15 bases lay between the germline ends. Germline V gene sequence: CDR1 MNHEY, CDR2 SVGEGT. CDR3 coding DNA: TGTGCCAGCAGCAAGAGGGACATCAACTACGAGCAGTACTTC. This gives the protein CASSKRDINYEQYF.

This clonotype appeared many times. V usage is TRBV7-8 and J usage is TRBJ2-1; D gene ambiguous. Germline V lookup: CDR1 SGHVS, CDR2 FQNEAQ. The length of the CDR3 is 13 residues. V shed 5 bases and J shed 4 bases, with 9 bases lying between them. The CDR3 DNA is TGTGCCAGCAGCCTCGCTTATTACAATGAGCAGTTCTTC. Its protein product is CASSLAYYNEQFF.

The rearrangement joins TRBV4-3 to TRBJ2-3, with D possibly being TRBD2 (5 bases). CDR3 length equals 15 residues. Trimming left V 3 bases short and J 0 bases short, with 10 bases between. Germline CDR1 is LGHNA and CDR2 is YSLEER. CDR3 protein: CASSQETTSTDTQYF. The CDR3, as DNA: TGCGCCAGCAGCCAGGAGACTACAAGCACAGATACGCAGTATTTT.

This clonotype was detected a few times. The chain couples TRBV6-1 to TRBJ1-3; 7 bases agree with TRBD1. Losses at the gene ends were 6 bases for V and 0 bases for J; bases not matched to a gene: 5. The CDR3 totals 15 residues. Germline V gene lookup returns CDR1 MNHNS and CDR2 SASEGT. CDR3 region: CASRPTGFSGNTIYF. CDR3 nucleotide sequence: TGTGCCAGCAGGCCGACAGGGTTCTCTGGAAACACCATATATTTT.

This chain links TRBV6-2 or TRBV6-3 with TRBJ2-7, with 14 bases lining up with TRBD2. The length of the CDR3 is 15 residues. CDR1 is MNHEY, CDR2 SVGEGT, per germline. J lost 9 bases, V lost 5 bases, and 9 bases had no gene match. The CDR3 sequence is CASSTSGTSGRWQYF. CDR3 coding DNA: TGTGCCAGCAGTACCTCCGGGACTAGCGGGAGATGGCAGTACTTC.

This rearrangement joins TRBV24-1 to TRBJ2-1; TRBD1 might be the D (6 bases). The V and J ends lost 4 bases and 10 bases respectively, with 13 bases between them. This CDR3 region has 13 residues. Germline-derived CDR1 and CDR2 are KGHDR and SFDVKD. This CDR3 is CATSETGTKEQFF. The CDR3, as DNA: TGTGCCACCAGTGAAACCGGGACAAAAGAGCAGTTCTTC.

In its sample, this clonotype was seen a few times. V is TRBV20-1 and J is TRBJ1-2, with D uncertain. The germline V gene encodes CDR1 DFQATT and CDR2 SNEGSKA (reference sequence). The CDR3 is made up of 13 amino acids. The CDR3 region is CLAATGSNYGYTF. The CDR3 DNA reads as TGCCTCGCCGCCACGGGATCTAACTATGGCTACACCTTC.

The table lists this clonotype with a few counts. The chain recombines TRBV7-9 with TRBJ1-3; TRBD1 aligns across 7 bases. V was pared by 0 bases and J by 4 bases, with 3 bases of the junction left unmatched. Germline values: CDR1 SEHNR, CDR2 FQNEAQ (reference sequence). The CDR3 covers 15 residues. Written as DNA, the CDR3 is TGTGCCAGCAGCTTAGCCGCAGGGGGAGGAAACACCATATATTTT. Residues: CASSLAAGGGNTIYF.

The genes are TRBV2 and TRBJ2-7; TRBD1 is a possible D gene (6 bases). Germline CDR1 SNHLY, CDR2 FYNNEI. This CDR3 comprises 15 residues. Between the trimmed V and J ends, which lost 6 bases and 2 bases, there was a span of 17 bases. CDR3 protein: CASRGAGTNPYEQYF. DNA of the CDR3: TGTGCCAGCAGGGGCGCCGGGACAAACCCCTACGAGCAGTACTTC.